The 16 T cell receptor beta chains given below trace back to one sample, sequenced in a study of T cells after posttransplantation cyclophosphamide. Libraries were prepared by immunoSEQ multiplex PCR; TCRdb keeps only in-frame clonotypes and omits some of them. The sample was found to contain 40,000 to 45,000 clones, and every one recurs. The specimen was PBMCs. These receptors came from a man aged 35 to 55 in good health, CMV-negative, and a related stem cell transplant donor.

This clone was detected ten times or more. This rearrangement joins TRBV9 to TRBJ2-1; TRBD2 aligns across 9 bases. CDR1 is SGDLS and CDR2 is YYNGEE in the germline V gene. The ends lost 4 bases at V and 0 bases at J; junction bases unmatched: 11. The CDR3 has 18 amino acids. DNA of the CDR3: TGTGCCAGCAGCCCCTGGGGGCTAGCGGGGAGCTCCTACAATGAGCAGTTCTTC. Protein sequence: CASSPWGLAGSSYNEQFF.

This clone appeared many times. The V gene is TRBV7-9, the J gene TRBJ1-2; D is uncertain. Trimming removed 1 base from V and 6 bases from J, with 12 bases in between. The CDR3 contains 14 residues. Germline V lookup: CDR1 SEHNR, CDR2 FQNEAQ (reference sequence). The DNA of the CDR3 is TGTGCCAGCAGCTTAGGAGGGATTTTCGATGGCTACACCTTC. Its translation: CASSLGGIFDGYTF.

The chain has TRBV18 and TRBJ1-1, with 11 bases fitting TRBD1. CDR1 and CDR2 (germline): KGHSH, LQKENI. The CDR3 runs to 16 residues. With V trimmed by 2 bases and J by 7 bases, 9 bases remained unmatched. As DNA, the CDR3 is TGTGCCAGCTCACCAATTCCGGGACAGGGGGAAGGTGAAGCTTTCTTT. This sequence encodes CASSPIPGQGEGEAFF.

This rearrangement joins TRBV7-2 to TRBJ2-3; possible D gene TRBD2, 6 bases. The germline V and J ends were trimmed by 5 bases and 7 bases, with 19 bases remaining between them. The germline V gene has CDR1 SGHTA and CDR2 FQGNSA. The CDR3 contains 15 residues. The CDR3 region is CASSASGTPGYTQYF. CDR3 nucleotide sequence: TGTGCCAGCAGCGCATCCGGGACTCCTGGTTATACGCAGTATTTT.

The table lists this clone with many counts. V gene TRBV7-9 combines with J gene TRBJ2-5; 8 nucleotides align to TRBD1. J lost 7 bases, V lost 2 bases, and 15 bases had no gene match. CDR3 size: 17 residues. Germline V gene sequence: CDR1 SEHNR, CDR2 FQNEAQ (reference sequence). CDR3 region: CASSLTPSGTGLPTQYF. In nucleotides, the CDR3 is TGTGCCAGCAGCTTAACCCCCTCCGGGACAGGCCTACCGACCCAGTACTTC. The entire variable domain, with the rest obtained from reference TRBV7-9 and TRBJ2-5, is as follows: DTGVSQNPRHKITKRGQNVTFRCDPISEHNRLYWYRQTLGQGPEFLTYFQNEAQLEKSRLLSDRFSAERPKGSFSTLEIQRTEQGDSAMYLCASSLTPSGTGLPTQYFGPGTRLLVL.

This clone was seen ten or more times. This chain joins TRBV19 and TRBJ2-1; 8 bases map to TRBD1. After removal of 3 bases from V and 4 bases from J, the junction contained 5 bases not matched to a gene. The CDR3 covers 15 residues. CDR1 LNHDA and CDR2 SQIVND come from the germline V gene (reference sequence). CDR3 in DNA: TGTGCCAGTAGTATCATACAGGGGGGATACAATGAGCAGTTCTTC. This gives the protein CASSIIQGGYNEQFF.

This clone showed up many times. V is TRBV5-5 and J is TRBJ2-3; no firm D call. Germline V lookup: CDR1 SGHKS, CDR2 YYEKEE (reference sequence). The V end was cut by 3 bases, the J end by 5 bases, with 4 bases between. CDR3 length equals 11 residues. For the CDR3, the DNA is TGTGCCAGCAGCTCGGTAGATACGCAGTATTTT. Its translation is CASSSVDTQYF.

This clone has ten or more counts. The chain uses TRBV10-3 and TRBJ2-1, with 9 bases that match TRBD2. Germline trimming cut 10 bases from V and 2 bases from J; bases unmatched to any gene: 15. Germline loops: CDR1 ENHRY, CDR2 SYGVKD. The CDR3 is made up of 17 amino acids. CDR3 loop: CATKDTGTSLTYNEQFF. CDR3 nucleotide sequence: TGTGCCACGAAGGACACCGGGACTAGCCTAACCTACAATGAGCAGTTCTTC.

This clone was detected many times. The chain has TRBV7-8 and TRBJ2-7, with D hard to call. Deletions cut 1 base from V and 6 bases from J, with 7 bases between. CDR3 length: 12 residues. Germline V gene lookup returns CDR1 SGHVS and CDR2 FQNEAQ. The CDR3 bases are TGTGCCAGCAGCTTAGTAATGGGCGAGCAGTACGTC. This encodes CASSLVMGEQYV.

The chain joins TRBV5-1 to TRBJ2-5; perhaps TRBD1 as D (6 bases). V lost 0 bases and J 5 bases, leaving 8 bases between the germline ends. The CDR3 is made up of 13 amino acids. In germline, CDR1 is SGHRS, CDR2 YFSETQ. CDR3 sequence (DNA): TGCGCCAGCAGCTTGGGGGGGCTTGAGACCCAGTACTTC. Translating gives CASSLGGLETQYF.

This clone was detected ten times or more. The chain is built from TRBV10-3 and TRBJ2-3; D is possibly TRBD2 (5 bases). In germline, CDR1 is ENHRY, CDR2 SYGVKD. V was trimmed by 6 bases and J by 3 bases, leaving 10 bases between them. The CDR3 loop spans 13 amino acids. The CDR3 is CAIRRDFTDTQYF. CDR3 sequence (DNA): TGTGCCATCAGACGGGATTTTACAGATACGCAGTATTTT.

This clone was seen many times. J is TRBJ2-2 and V is TRBV7-6; a possible D gene is TRBD1 (6 bases). CDR1 SGHVS and CDR2 FNYEAQ come from the germline V gene. The CDR3 runs 14 residues. The V and J ends lost 5 bases and 2 bases respectively, with 9 bases between them. Written as DNA, the CDR3 is TGTGCCAGCAGCAAACAGGGTAACACCGGGGAGCTGTTTTTT. Translated: CASSKQGNTGELFF.

This clone was observed many times. This chain uses TRBV6-1 with TRBJ2-3; 7 bases fit TRBD1. Per the germline V gene, CDR1 is MNHNS and CDR2 is SASEGT. V trimming: 2 bases; J trimming: 4 bases; junction bases outside the gene matches: 6. The CDR3 loop spans 15 amino acids. The CDR3 DNA is TGTGCCAGCAGTGAATCGACAGGGTTGTCAGATACGCAGTATTTT. This gives the protein CASSESTGLSDTQYF.

This clone has ten or more counts. The chain links TRBV5-6 to TRBJ1-5; unclear D gene. V was trimmed by 2 bases and J by 4 bases, leaving 16 bases between them. The germline V gene encodes CDR1 SGHDT and CDR2 YYEEEE. CDR3 size: 16 residues. Here the CDR3 reads CASSFLSSGGNQPQHF. CDR3 bases: TGTGCCAGCAGCTTCTTGAGTTCTGGAGGGAATCAGCCCCAGCATTTT.

This clone was observed at least ten times. The chain is built from TRBV7-9 and TRBJ1-1; TRBD1 aligns across 10 bases. Per germline, CDR1 SEHNR and CDR2 FQNEAQ (reference sequence). This CDR3 contains 16 residues. Germline trimming cut 6 bases from V and 1 base from J; bases unmatched to any gene: 8. The CDR3 region is CASRLDRGDGNTEAFF. The CDR3 coding sequence is TGTGCCAGCAGACTGGACAGGGGGGATGGGAACACTGAAGCTTTCTTT.

This clone was seen ten or more times. This rearrangement joins TRBV9 to TRBJ2-5; TRBD1 matches at 9 bases. V lost 3 bases and J lost 1; bases outside the gene matches: 28. The CDR3 is 23 residues long. CDR1 and CDR2 from the germline V gene are SGDLS and YYNGEE. CDR3 loop: CASSAPGDGQGFSRGGSQETQYF. CDR3 DNA sequence: TGTGCCAGCAGCGCCCCCGGCGATGGACAGGGGTTTTCCCGCGGGGGTTCCCAAGAGACCCAGTACTTC. The whole variable domain, filled in from reference TRBV9 and TRBJ2-5, reads DSGVTQTPKHLITATGQRVTLRCSPRSGDLSVYWYQQSLDQGLQFLIQYYNGEERAKGNILERFSAQQFPDLHSELNLSSLELGDSALYFCASSAPGDGQGFSRGGSQETQYFGPGTRLLVL.